A selection of T cell receptor beta chains follows, all from one sample in a study of chemoradiotherapy in HPV16-positive cancers. Assay used: immunoSEQ multiplex PCR; TCRdb lists only in-frame clones, some missing. The data hold around 3,500 clones, with approximately 94% observed a single time. The specimen comprised tumor tissue, sampled from a patient who underwent chemoradiotherapy. The receptors were sampled from a human donor with HPV-associated anogenital cancer. The CDR3 runs from the conserved cysteine through the conserved F or W. D genes are given only for firm matches. Clone size appears in some rows only: once, few, many, or a class for an expanded clone.

V	size	J	D	DNA	CDR3
TRBV4-3	once	TRBJ1-2	TRBD1	TGCGCCAGCAGCCAAGAAGTTGTCGACAGGGGAGGATATGGCTACACCTTC	CASSQEVVDRGGYGYTF
TRBV7-9	once	TRBJ2-3	TRBD2	TGTGCCAGCAGCCTTAACGGGCTAGCGGGAGGGGATACGCAGTATTTT	CASSLNGLAGGDTQYF
TRBV11-2	once	TRBJ1-1	TRBD1	TGTGCCAGCAGCTATCCGACACAGGGGAGGGGGCGGCTGAACACTGAAGCTTTCTTT	CASSYPTQGRGRLNTEAFF
TRBV5-6	.	TRBJ1-4	.	TGTGCCAGCAGCCTACCAACTAATGAAAAACTGTTTTTT	CASSLPTNEKLFF
TRBV19	.	TRBJ1-5	TRBD1	TGTGCCACAAAGCGGAGACAAAATCAGGGGGCTCGCAATCAGCCCCAGCATTTT	CATKRRQNQGARNQPQHF
TRBV4-3	.	TRBJ2-2	TRBD2	TGCGCCAGCAGCCCTAGGGCGGGGGGCACCGGGGAGCTGTTTTTT	CASSPRAGGTGELFF
TRBV6-5	.	TRBJ2-3	.	TGTGCCAGCAGTTACGAGGCCAGGTCTAATACGCAGTATTTT	CASSYEARSNTQYF
TRBV5-6	.	TRBJ2-7	TRBD1	TGTGCCAGCAGCTTGGGTGTGGCAGGGGGCTTTCTCGAGCAGTACTTC	CASSLGVAGGFLEQYF
TRBV28	once	TRBJ1-1	.	TGTGCCAGCAGTTTATACAGTGAAGCTTTCTTT	CASSLYSEAFF
TRBV6-6	once	TRBJ2-3	.	TGTGCCAGCAGTTACGGTAGCGTCGCAGATACGCAGTATTTT	CASSYGSVADTQYF
TRBV6-5	.	TRBJ2-7	.	TGTGCCAGCAGTCGAGCGGGACAGGCATACGAGCAGTACTTC	CASSRAGQAYEQYF
TRBV21-1	.	TRBJ2-7	.	TGTGCCAGCAGGGATCGACGAGAGCAGTACTTC	CASRDRREQYF
TRBV28	once	TRBJ1-5	.	TGTGCCAGCAGTTTATTCGGTCAGGGTACTAATCAGCCCCAGCATTTT	CASSLFGQGTNQPQHF
TRBV5-1	.	TRBJ1-2	.	TGCGCCAGCAGCCACGCAGGGCCACGGGGAGGCTACACCTTC	CASSHAGPRGGYTF
TRBV5-1	.	TRBJ1-1	TRBD1	TGCGCCAGCCGAACGACAGGGCCTGAGTTGTGGACTGAAGCTTTCTTT	CASRTTGPELWTEAFF
TRBV2	.	TRBJ2-5	TRBD1	TGTGCCAGCAGTGTGGACCAGGGGGCCCAGTACTTC	CASSVDQGAQYF
TRBV7-9	.	TRBJ1-2	.	TGTGCCAGCAGTCGAATTGACAGGTCCGATGGCTACACCTTC	CASSRIDRSDGYTF